A selection of T cell receptor beta chains follows, all from one sample in a study of monozygotic twins with inflammatory bowel disease. TCRdb re-called the 5' RACE reads, yielding one record per CDR3 amino acid sequence without DNA. In total, the table holds around 410,000 distinct CDR3 sequences. The sequenced sample was blood. These receptors were collected from a human donor with ulcerative colitis or Crohn's disease, or a healthy co-twin of an affected twin (not recorded which). Each CDR3 is given with its conserved first and last residue. The order of the fields is J gene, V gene, CDR3 protein.

j_call: TRBJ1-1
v_call: TRBV5-5
cdr3_aa: CASSLQGPMNTEAFF

j_call: TRBJ2-7
v_call: TRBV20-1
cdr3_aa: CSALYRNLLGEQYF

j_call: TRBJ1-2
v_call: TRBV5-1
cdr3_aa: CASSAATNYGYTF

j_call: TRBJ1-1
v_call: TRBV7-9
cdr3_aa: CASSLGAGIEPEAFF

j_call: TRBJ2-5
v_call: TRBV7-9
cdr3_aa: CASSYPTSAVREETQYF

j_call: TRBJ2-3
v_call: TRBV29-1
cdr3_aa: CSVARAGDTQYF

j_call: TRBJ1-5
v_call: TRBV7-2
cdr3_aa: CASSPDRGYSNQPQHF

j_call: TRBJ2-2
v_call: TRBV4-3
cdr3_aa: CASSRLRNTGELFF

j_call: TRBJ2-7
v_call: TRBV27
cdr3_aa: CASSRFGTYEQYF

j_call: TRBJ1-2
v_call: TRBV6-1
cdr3_aa: CASSETGDYGYTF

j_call: TRBJ2-2
v_call: TRBV5-1
cdr3_aa: CASSLGRLANTGELFF

j_call: TRBJ1-5
v_call: TRBV2
cdr3_aa: CASSDGGKYNQPQHF

j_call: TRBJ1-1
v_call: TRBV3-1
cdr3_aa: CASTAPGAEAFF

j_call: TRBJ2-3
v_call: TRBV20-1
cdr3_aa: CSAQLRGGTDTQYF

j_call: TRBJ2-5
v_call: TRBV7-6
cdr3_aa: CASSPRTSGIAETQYF

j_call: TRBJ2-5
v_call: TRBV7-9
cdr3_aa: CASSTGLARRETQYF

j_call: TRBJ2-1
v_call: TRBV18
cdr3_aa: CASSPRTGNNEQFF

j_call: TRBJ2-1
v_call: TRBV5-1
cdr3_aa: CASSPQLESGEQFF

j_call: TRBJ2-5
v_call: TRBV28
cdr3_aa: CASSFSSGGGSQYF

j_call: TRBJ2-5
v_call: TRBV28
cdr3_aa: CASSQRTGKETQYF

j_call: TRBJ2-2
v_call: TRBV30
cdr3_aa: CAWTIKRGDTGELFF

j_call: TRBJ2-7
v_call: TRBV3-1
cdr3_aa: CASSQGRTSGRPGGAYEQYF

j_call: TRBJ2-5
v_call: TRBV7-9
cdr3_aa: CASSLDFRGTQYF

j_call: TRBJ2-6
v_call: TRBV15
cdr3_aa: CATSLLPGANVLTF

j_call: TRBJ1-1
v_call: TRBV6-1
cdr3_aa: CASTMDRGDTEAFF

j_call: TRBJ2-7
v_call: TRBV10-3
cdr3_aa: CAISPTSGRASSYEQYF

j_call: TRBJ1-5
v_call: TRBV11-2
cdr3_aa: CASSRTGTATYSNQPQHF

j_call: TRBJ1-4
v_call: TRBV5-1
cdr3_aa: CASSYGNANEKLFF

j_call: TRBJ1-5
v_call: TRBV20-1
cdr3_aa: CSASLGNQPQHF

j_call: TRBJ2-7
v_call: TRBV6-2/TRBV6-3
cdr3_aa: CASSTLGTAQPDEQYF

j_call: TRBJ2-3
v_call: TRBV20-1
cdr3_aa: CSARDRYTDTQYF

j_call: TRBJ2-3
v_call: TRBV15
cdr3_aa: CATSTGPRLDTQYF

j_call: TRBJ1-4
v_call: TRBV29-1
cdr3_aa: CSVELWEKLFF

j_call: TRBJ2-7
v_call: TRBV29-1
cdr3_aa: CSVEEGEPYEQYF

j_call: TRBJ1-5
v_call: TRBV20-1
cdr3_aa: CSAREGIGPQHF

j_call: TRBJ1-1
v_call: TRBV7-9
cdr3_aa: CAAGVNTEAFF

j_call: TRBJ1-2
v_call: TRBV19
cdr3_aa: CASSIEVNYGYTF

j_call: TRBJ2-1
v_call: TRBV5-1
cdr3_aa: CASSPGTGYNEQFF

j_call: TRBJ2-3
v_call: TRBV4-1
cdr3_aa: CASSQTPGSGVSTDTQYF

j_call: TRBJ2-2
v_call: TRBV3-1
cdr3_aa: CASSPRATGELFF

j_call: TRBJ2-7
v_call: TRBV19
cdr3_aa: CASSTRNSYEQYF

j_call: TRBJ1-1
v_call: TRBV7-9
cdr3_aa: CASSNMGNTEAFF

j_call: TRBJ1-5
v_call: TRBV6-2/TRBV6-3
cdr3_aa: CASSYRGWQPQHF

j_call: TRBJ1-1
v_call: TRBV7-3
cdr3_aa: CARGWQENTEAFF

j_call: TRBJ2-3
v_call: TRBV5-1
cdr3_aa: CASSSVLASTDTQYF